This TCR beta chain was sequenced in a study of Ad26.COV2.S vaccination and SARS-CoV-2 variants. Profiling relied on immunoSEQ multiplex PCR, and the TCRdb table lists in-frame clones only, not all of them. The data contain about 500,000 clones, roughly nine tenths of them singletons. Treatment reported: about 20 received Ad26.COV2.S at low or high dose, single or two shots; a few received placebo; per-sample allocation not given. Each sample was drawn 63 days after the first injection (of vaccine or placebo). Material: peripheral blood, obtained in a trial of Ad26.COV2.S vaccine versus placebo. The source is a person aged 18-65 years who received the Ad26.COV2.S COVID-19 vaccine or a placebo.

In nucleotides, the CDR3 is TGTGCCAGCAGTCTACAGGGGGCAGGGGCCAACGTCCTGACTTTC. Translated, it gives CASSLQGAGANVLTF. The chain couples TRBV6-5 to TRBJ2-6, with TRBD1 matching over 9 bases. Looked up from germline, CDR1 is MNHEY and CDR2 is SVGAGI. Losses at the gene ends were 5 bases for V and 4 bases for J; bases not matched to a gene: 3. The CDR3 is made up of 15 amino acids.